This entry lists 26 T cell receptor beta chains sequenced from one sample in a study of blood T cell repertoires in COVID-19. Repertoires were generated with immunoSEQ multiplex PCR, while TCRdb's copy carries only in-frame clones and drops some. The data show approximately 170,000 clones, with around 85% seen just once and about 3.9% held by the top ten. The sample was peripheral blood. These receptors were taken from a woman in her 70s with acute or convalescent COVID-19.

The chain couples TRBV29-1 to TRBJ1-1; D gene ambiguous. The CDR3 has 14 residues. Trimming cost V 4 bases and J 2 bases, with 14 bases left between them. Germline CDR1 reads SQVTM; CDR2 reads ANQGSEA. As DNA, the CDR3 is TGCAGCGTTGGCCCCATGACACGTAACACTGAAGCTTTCTTT. Encoded protein: CSVGPMTRNTEAFF.

CDR3 DNA: TGCGCCAGCAGTGAATGGCAGAGCAATCAGCCCCAGCATTTT. Amino acid sequence: CASSEWQSNQPQHF. V and J are TRBV10-2 and TRBJ1-5; D remains ambiguous. The germline CDR1 and CDR2 sequences are WSHSY and SAAADI. CDR3 size: 14 residues. The V gene lost 3 bases and the J gene lost 1 base, with 7 bases spanning the gap.

This clone was picked up one time. The chain links TRBV6-6 to TRBJ2-7; D is undetermined. This CDR3 region has 15 residues. V lost 4 bases and J 3 bases, leaving 16 bases between the germline ends. Germline V gene data show CDR1 as MNHNY and CDR2 as SVGAGI (reference sequence). CDR3 sequence: CASSLFQVHNYEQYF. CDR3 bases: TGTGCCAGCAGTTTATTCCAGGTTCACAACTACGAGCAGTACTTC.

The V and J genes are TRBV10-3 and TRBJ2-1; D call uncertain. Deletions cut 7 bases from V and 10 bases from J, with 20 bases between. Per the germline V gene, CDR1 is ENHRY and CDR2 is SYGVKD. This CDR3 is built from 14 residues. The CDR3 region has the DNA TGTGCCATCAAGCCGACTTTGCTACCCGACGAGCAGTTCTTC. Translated: CAIKPTLLPDEQFF.

The chain employs TRBV24-1 and TRBJ1-1; TRBD1 agrees at 7 bases. Trimming removed 9 bases from V and 2 bases from J; junction bases left unmatched: 5. The germline gives CDR1 KGHDR, CDR2 SFDVKD. The length of the CDR3 is 13 residues. The CDR3 here is CATPTGENTEAFF. As DNA, the CDR3 is TGTGCCACCCCTACAGGGGAAAACACTGAAGCTTTCTTT.

The DNA of the CDR3 is TGTGCCAGCAGCGTAAACTCGGGAGGGAGGGATACGCAGTATTTT. It translates to CASSVNSGGRDTQYF. The gene calls are TRBV9 and TRBJ2-3; the match to TRBD2 covers 8 bases. This CDR3 has 15 residues. V gave up 1 base and J gave up 6 bases; unmatched junction bases: 7. Germline V gene data show CDR1 as SGDLS and CDR2 as YYNGEE.

The J gene is TRBJ1-3, the V gene TRBV5-1, with D perhaps TRBD1 (6 bases). This CDR3 comprises 18 residues. Trimming removed 4 bases from V and 0 bases from J, with 20 bases in between. CDR1 is SGHRS and CDR2 is YFSETQ in the germline V gene. CDR3: CASSGQSAPQGSGNTIYF. CDR3 DNA: TGCGCCAGCAGCGGACAGAGTGCGCCCCAGGGCTCTGGAAACACCATATATTTT. Based on the CDR3 plus reference TRBV5-1 and TRBJ1-3, the full variable domain is KAGVTQTPRYLIKTRGQQVTLSCSPISGHRSVSWYQQTPGQGLQFLFEYFSETQRNKGNFPGRFSGRQFSNSRSEMNVSTLELGDSALYLCASSGQSAPQGSGNTIYFGEGSWLTVV.

The chain couples TRBV28 to TRBJ2-6, with TRBD1 identical over 7 bases. The germline gives CDR1 MDHEN, CDR2 SYDVKM. V dropped 6 bases and J dropped 1; count of bases not matched to a gene: 9. The CDR3 length is 17 residues. The CDR3 DNA follows: TGTGCCAGCAGGTCGTGGGGACAGTATTCTGGGGCCAACGTCCTGACTTTC. Amino acid sequence: CASRSWGQYSGANVLTF.

This clone was picked up one time. CDR3 loop: CAILRIAGADTQYF. In nucleotides, the CDR3 is TGTGCCATTTTGCGAATAGCGGGAGCAGATACGCAGTATTTT. The V gene is TRBV2, the J gene TRBJ2-3, with TRBD2 matching 9 bases. The CDR3 contains 14 residues. Per germline, CDR1 SNHLY and CDR2 FYNNEI. Germline trimming cut 10 bases from V and 4 bases from J; bases unmatched to any gene: 9.

The chain joins TRBV10-1 to TRBJ1-5; TRBD1 might be the D (6 bases). CDR3 length: 16 amino acids. Germline CDR1 reads WNHNN; CDR2 reads SYGVQD (reference sequence). The ends were cut back, 7 bases at V and 0 bases at J, with 16 bases in the middle. The CDR3, as DNA: TGCGCCAGCATGGCAGGGGCCATCCTTAGCAATCAGCCCCAGCATTTT. This codes for CASMAGAILSNQPQHF.

The chain has TRBV18 and TRBJ1-6; possible D gene TRBD1, 5 bases. Deletions cut 0 bases from V and 7 bases from J, with 10 bases between. This CDR3 region has 15 residues. The germline V gene has CDR1 KGHSH and CDR2 LQKENI. CDR3 DNA sequence: TGTGCCAGCTCACCACCGTGGCAGGGAAATTCACCCCTCCACTTT. Translating gives CASSPPWQGNSPLHF.

V usage is TRBV7-2 and J usage is TRBJ2-1; 14 bases align to TRBD2. From germline, CDR1 is SGHTA and CDR2 FQGNSA. Trimming at V came to 5 bases and at J to 7 bases, leaving 10 bases not matched to a gene. The CDR3 consists of 17 residues. In DNA, the CDR3 is TGTGCCAGCAGCCTCGATCGTCGGACTAGCGGGGGGAATGAGCAGTTCTTC. Translating it yields CASSLDRRTSGGNEQFF.

A note on this clone: Its ends do not fully match the called genes, so a read error is possible. The chain combines TRBV3-1 (or the pseudogene TRBV3-2) with TRBJ1-1, with unresolved D. The CDR3 extends over 11 amino acids. The germline gives CDR1 LGHDT, CDR2 YNNKEL (reference sequence). The chain's CDR3 is CASSQDRSLVF. CDR3 in DNA: TGTGCCAGCAGCCAAGACAGGTCATTAGTCTTT.

The V gene is TRBV24-1, the J gene TRBJ2-2; 14 bases line up with TRBD2. The ends lost 4 bases at V and 3 bases at J; junction bases unmatched: 3. CDR1 is KGHDR and CDR2 is SFDVKD in the germline V gene. CDR3 length: 17 amino acids. The CDR3 coding sequence is TGTGCCACCAGTGAACCGGGACTAGCGGGAGACACCGGGGAGCTGTTTTTT. Translation: CATSEPGLAGDTGELFF.

This rearrangement joins TRBV29-1 to TRBJ1-2; weak D call: TRBD1 (6 bases). Germline assignment: CDR1 SQVTM and CDR2 ANQGSEA. The length of the CDR3 is 13 residues. With 5 bases removed from V and 2 bases from J, the gap between germline ends came to 12 bases. DNA of the CDR3: TGCAGCGTTACAGGGCTCTTCAACTATGGCTACACCTTC. It translates to CSVTGLFNYGYTF.

V usage is TRBV7-9 and J usage is TRBJ1-1; the D is unclear. Deletions cut 7 bases from V and 1 base from J, with 13 bases between. The CDR3 has 14 amino acids. Germline CDR1 reads SEHNR; CDR2 reads FQNEAQ (reference sequence). This CDR3 reads CASTPSRENTEAFF. The CDR3 DNA reads TGTGCCAGCACCCCTAGTCGGGAGAACACTGAAGCTTTCTTT.

This chain connects TRBV4-2 to TRBJ2-3, with D possibly TRBD1 on 5 matching bases. Germline loops: CDR1 LGHNA, CDR2 YNFKEQ. Trimming pared 8 bases from V and 1 base from J, leaving 16 bases between. The CDR3 length is 15 residues. The CDR3: CASAQDMVGTDTQYF. CDR3 bases: TGTGCCAGCGCTCAGGACATGGTCGGCACAGATACGCAGTATTTT.

V gene TRBV28 combines with J gene TRBJ1-5; D is undetermined. Trimming took off 1 base at V and 7 bases at J, with 14 bases between the two ends. The CDR3 runs to 15 residues. The germline V gene encodes CDR1 MDHEN and CDR2 SYDVKM. The CDR3 nucleotides are TGTGCCAGCAGTTTATCTGTCAGTAAATACCAGCCCCAGCATTTT. Translated: CASSLSVSKYQPQHF.

J is TRBJ2-5 and V is TRBV21-1; the table's D call, TRBD2, was not checked against the DNA. TRBV21-1 is described as a pseudogene. The CDR3 has 18 residues. CDR3 sequence reads: CASSKGPGLAGWRETQYF. The CDR3 coding sequence is TGTGCCAGCAGCAAAGGTCCCGGACTAGCGGGGTGGCGAGAGACCCAGTACTTC.

In this sample, this clone turned up once. The chain couples TRBV28 to TRBJ2-5; D is unclear. Per the germline V gene, CDR1 is MDHEN and CDR2 is SYDVKM. The germline V and J ends were trimmed by 1 base and 1 base, with 7 bases remaining between them. This CDR3 is built from 14 residues. CDR3 sequence: CASSLSPGQETQYF. CDR3 bases: TGTGCCAGCAGTTTATCCCCGGGCCAAGAGACCCAGTACTTC.

The chain recombines TRBV7-9 with TRBJ2-1, with no clear D. The V end lost 2 bases, the J end lost 4 bases, and 9 bases lay between the germline ends. Germline CDR1 and CDR2: SEHNR and FQNEAQ (reference sequence). CDR3 length: 14 residues. The chain's CDR3 is CASSLSAGYNEQFF. In DNA, the CDR3 is TGTGCCAGCAGCTTATCAGCAGGTTACAATGAGCAGTTCTTC.

The CDR3 DNA reads TGCGCCAGCAGCTTGGGGCCAACTAATGAAAAACTGTTTTTT. This sequence encodes CASSLGPTNEKLFF. V and J are TRBV5-1 and TRBJ1-4; the D is unclear. Looked up from germline, CDR1 is SGHRS and CDR2 is YFSETQ. The CDR3 covers 14 residues. V gave up 0 bases and J gave up 0 bases, with 3 bases separating them.

CDR3 DNA sequence: TGTGCCAGCAGCTCGCCCGGGGGGGGGCAGGGCTACACCTTC. It translates to CASSSPGGGQGYTF. The V gene is TRBV7-2, the J gene TRBJ1-2; D may be TRBD1 (6 bases). Germline CDR1 reads SGHTA; CDR2 reads FQGNSA. Between the trimmed V and J ends, which lost 4 bases and 8 bases, there was a span of 17 bases. This CDR3 region has 14 residues.

The chain carries TRBV29-1 and TRBJ1-1, with D maybe TRBD1 (5 bases). This CDR3 is built from 13 residues. Germline CDR1 is SQVTM and CDR2 is ANQGSEA. V lost 3 bases and J lost 6, with 14 bases in between. CDR3 amino acids: CSVDRAGGAEAFF. In nucleotides, the CDR3 is TGCAGCGTTGACAGGGCAGGAGGGGCTGAAGCTTTCTTT.

The chain has TRBV5-1 and TRBJ1-2; TRBD1 agrees at 7 bases. This CDR3 has 18 residues. The germline gives CDR1 SGHRS, CDR2 YFSETQ. J was trimmed by 0 bases and V by 1 base; bases with no gene match: 12. CDR3 sequence reads: CASSLRYGRGGPNYGYTF. The CDR3 DNA is TGCGCCAGCAGCTTGAGGTATGGAAGAGGGGGCCCTAACTATGGCTACACCTTC.

The genes are TRBV4-3 and TRBJ2-2; 7 bases are a match to TRBD1. The V and J ends lost 5 bases and 7 bases, in that order; junction bases with no gene match: 10. This CDR3 has 15 amino acids. Germline V gene data show CDR1 as LGHNA and CDR2 as YSLEER. CDR3 sequence reads: CASSTGTAIGGELFF. The CDR3 region has the DNA TGCGCCAGCAGCACCGGGACAGCCATCGGCGGGGAGCTGTTTTTT.